The TCR beta chain under discussion was sequenced for a study of CD8+ T cells in alopecia areata. Study-wide findings and caveats: Clonality was higher in lesional than normal scalp, especially in alopecia totalis/universalis.

CD25+CD127- cells were sorted from CD4+ cells in five patients. Samples from alopecia areata patients were lesional scalp punch biopsies and peripheral blood. This clone was found once. Its antigen is not known. Deletions cut 0 bases from V and 5 bases from J, with 7 bases between. This CDR3 region has 13 residues. CDR1 is WNHNN, CDR2 SYGVQD, per germline (reference sequence). The authors extracted RNA and reverse transcribed it into cDNA as the sequencing template. The assay was immunoSEQ multiplex PCR, and TCRdb's table has in-frame clones only and misses some. The data show just over 20,000 clones, roughly three fifths seen once.

The TCR originated in a human donor with alopecia areata. Sequencing was done on a sample of CD4+ Tregs sorted from blood. V and J are TRBV10-1 and TRBJ1-1; D call uncertain. The CDR3, as DNA: TGCGCCAGCAGTGAGTCAGGTGCGACTGAAGCTTTCTTT. It is translated as CASSESGATEAFF.